This TCR beta chain came from a study of beta chain features in type 1 diabetes. Whole-study findings and limits: Researchers report that Type 1 diabetes patients had moderately but significantly shorter TCRB CDR3s across all four CD4+ subsets. Patients' naive, central memory and regulatory TCRB repertoires appeared more alike than those of healthy donors. PCR might preferentially amplify shorter templates, equally in patients and controls.

Each of the sorted populations had a purity greater than 95%. The study reverse transcribed the entire isolated RNA, so it sequenced expressed TCRB transcripts. An average near 3.57 million reads came from naive, central memory and regulatory T cell samples. TCRdb keeps only in-frame clones here, not all; method: immunoSEQ multiplex PCR. Of 150,000 to 200,000 clones listed, about 8% are singletons. This clone showed up just a few times. Its matching antigen is unknown. Germline CDR1 and CDR2: SNHLY and FYNNEI. With 7 bases clipped from V and 6 bases from J, the junction kept 7 bases outside the gene matches. The CDR3 spans 13 residues.

The J gene is TRBJ2-7, the V gene TRBV2, with 9 bases aligning to TRBD1. Sequences were obtained from central memory CD4+ T cells from blood. This TCR came from a woman aged 40 to 50 with type 1 diabetes. Here the CDR3 reads CASTKDRGAEQYF. Here the CDR3 DNA reads TGTGCCAGCACCAAGGACAGGGGAGCCGAGCAGTACTTC.